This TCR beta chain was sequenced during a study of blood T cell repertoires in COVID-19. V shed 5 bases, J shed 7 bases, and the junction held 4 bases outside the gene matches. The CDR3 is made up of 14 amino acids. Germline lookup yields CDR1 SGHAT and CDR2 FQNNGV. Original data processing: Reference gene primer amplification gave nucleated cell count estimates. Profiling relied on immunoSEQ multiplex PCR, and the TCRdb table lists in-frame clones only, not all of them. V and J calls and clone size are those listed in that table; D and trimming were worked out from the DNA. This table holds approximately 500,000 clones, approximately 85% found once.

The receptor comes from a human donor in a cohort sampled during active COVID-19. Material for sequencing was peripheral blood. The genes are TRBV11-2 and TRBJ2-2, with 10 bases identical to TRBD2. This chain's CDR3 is CASSPRTSGGELFF. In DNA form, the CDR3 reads TGTGCCAGCAGCCCAAGGACTAGCGGCGGGGAGCTGTTTTTT.